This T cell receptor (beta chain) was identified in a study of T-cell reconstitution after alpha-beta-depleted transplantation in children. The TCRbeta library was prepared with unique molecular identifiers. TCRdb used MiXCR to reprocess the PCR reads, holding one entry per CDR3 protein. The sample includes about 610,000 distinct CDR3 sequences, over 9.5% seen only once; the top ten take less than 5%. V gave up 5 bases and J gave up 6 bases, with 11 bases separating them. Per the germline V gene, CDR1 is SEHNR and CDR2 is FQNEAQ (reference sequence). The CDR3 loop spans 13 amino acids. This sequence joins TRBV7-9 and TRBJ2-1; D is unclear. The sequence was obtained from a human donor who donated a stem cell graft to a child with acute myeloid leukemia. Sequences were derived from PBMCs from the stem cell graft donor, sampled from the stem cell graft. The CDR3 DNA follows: TGTGCCAGCAGCACCTTGCTCGCCAATGAGCAGTTCTTC. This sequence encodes CASSTLLANEQFF.